The TCR beta chain under discussion was sequenced for a study of metastatic and nonmetastatic thyroid tumors. Study details: Samples came from malignant and benign thyroid patients, and repertoires were compared across blood and tumor or nodule tissue.

All patients were untreated before thyroid surgery. The study, taken as a whole, reports: When malignant thyroid tumors were compared with benign nodules, TCR beta diversity was reportedly significantly higher in the malignant tumors. This held in both blood and tumor samples.

Concerning this clone itself: Its specificity is unknown. A read error may be the cause here, since a much bigger clone is one base away.

Per the original data handling: The authors used CDR3 differences across clinicopathological groups to build a distant-metastasis classifier for papillary thyroid cancer. TCRdb re-called clones from the PCR reads using MiXCR. What appears here as the V and J calls and clone size reflects TCRdb's work, not the paper's. This sample has around 20,000 clones, with over 10% found just once. V was pared by 0 bases and J by 2 bases, with 11 bases between. The CDR3 runs to 15 residues. Looked up from germline, CDR1 is SGDLS and CDR2 is YYNGEE. Sequencing input: blood. The V and J genes are TRBV9 and TRBJ1-1; no firm D call. The clonotype was recovered from a female donor with papillary thyroid cancer or a benign thyroid nodule (not recorded which). Some clones in this sample may be carry-over from other donors' samples. Here the CDR3 reads CASSVGNGFNTEAFF. The DNA of the CDR3 is TGTGCCAGCAGCGTAGGTAACGGATTTAACACTGAAGCTTTCTTT.